These 16 T cell receptor beta chains came from one sample sequenced in a study of regulatory T cells in long-lasting Graves disease. iRepertoire HTBI primers and Arm-PCR of CDR3 regions built TCR beta libraries. TCRdb ran MiXCR on the multiplex PCR reads and lists one entry per CDR3 protein. The table includes some 490,000 distinct CDR3 sequences, approximately 12% detected once. Time point meaning: newly diagnosed GD, antithyroid drugs for less than 3 months. PBMC-derived RNA was used for the TCR library. The sample was also reused in another study, on T cells in Graves' hyperthyroidism and ophthalmopathy.

The material was peripheral blood mononuclear cells (PBMCs), obtained at new diagnosis, from a patient treated with antithyroid drugs. The receptors derive from a woman in her 30s with Graves disease.

This clonotype was seen at least ten times. The genes are TRBV18 and TRBJ1-3; the match to TRBD1 covers 7 bases. In germline, CDR1 is KGHSH, CDR2 LQKENI. The junction had 7 bases not matched to a gene; V was cut back by 8 bases and J by 0 bases. The CDR3 has 15 residues. CDR3 protein: CASQGQSISGNTIYF. The CDR3 bases are TGTGCCAGCCAGGGACAGTCCATCTCTGGAAACACCATATATTTT.

V gene TRBV6-2 or TRBV6-3 combines with J gene TRBJ1-5, with D possibly being TRBD1 (5 bases). The germline CDR1 and CDR2 sequences are MNHEY and SVGEGT. V lost 4 bases to trimming and J lost 5 bases, with 12 bases between them. This CDR3 comprises 14 residues. CDR3: CASSFMGPHQPQHF. CDR3 sequence (DNA): TGTGCCAGCAGTTTTATGGGGCCCCATCAGCCCCAGCATTTT.

This clonotype has a count of ten or more. The chain couples TRBV20-1 to TRBJ1-2; D is unclear. The CDR3 is 14 residues long. The V and J ends lost 6 bases and 3 bases respectively, with 17 bases between them. CDR1 and CDR2 from the germline V gene are DFQATT and SNEGSKA (reference sequence). This chain's CDR3 is CSAQRRRPDYGYTF. For the CDR3, the DNA is TGCAGTGCACAACGCCGGCGACCTGACTATGGCTACACCTTC.

Many counts were recorded for this clonotype. J is TRBJ1-2 and V is TRBV19; no clear D gene. This CDR3 region has 10 residues. The V gene's germline CDR1 is LNHDA and CDR2 SQIVND (reference sequence). Trimming took 9 bases from V and 8 from J, leaving 10 bases between them. CDR3 coding DNA: TGTGCCAGCAGCCCCCCGGGCTACACCTTC. Its translation is CASSPPGYTF. Complete variable domain (other parts from reference TRBV19 and TRBJ1-2): DGGITQSPKYLFRKEGQNVTLSCEQNLNHDAMYWYRQDPGQGLRLIYYSQIVNDFQKGDIAEGYSVSREKKESFPLTVTSAQKNPTAFYLCASSPPGYTFGSGTRLTVV.

This clonotype showed up many times. The V and J genes are TRBV24-1 and TRBJ2-1; unclear D gene. V gave up 1 base and J gave up 10 bases, with 16 bases separating them. Germline CDR1 and CDR2: KGHDR and SFDVKD. The CDR3 is made up of 15 amino acids. CDR3 DNA sequence: TGTGCCACCAGTGATTTTGGCGAGGACCCGGAGGAGCAGTTCTTC. Its protein product is CATSDFGEDPEEQFF.

The gene calls are TRBV6-1 and TRBJ1-2, with D hard to call. Germline V gene data show CDR1 as MNHNS and CDR2 as SASEGT. There are 12 residues in the CDR3. The germline V and J ends were trimmed by 6 bases and 4 bases, with 9 bases remaining between them. The CDR3 reads CASSRAPYGYTF. DNA for the CDR3: TGTGCCAGCAGCCGGGCCCCCTATGGCTACACCTTC.

This clonotype was seen at least ten times. This chain links TRBV2 with TRBJ2-1; the match to TRBD2 covers 11 bases. CDR1 and CDR2 from the germline V gene are SNHLY and FYNNEI. The CDR3 is 15 residues long. The ends lost 6 bases at V and 7 bases at J; junction bases unmatched: 8. CDR3 nucleotides: TGTGCCAGCAGCCTTACTAGCGGGAGTGTGAATGAGCAGTTCTTC. Translation: CASSLTSGSVNEQFF.

This clonotype has more than one count but fewer than ten. The V and J genes are TRBV4-1 and TRBJ2-2; 14 bases agree with TRBD2. Germline V gives CDR1 MGHRA, CDR2 YSYEKL. The V and J ends lost 3 bases and 10 bases, in that order; junction bases with no gene match: 1. The CDR3 loop spans 14 amino acids. CDR3 bases: TGCGCCAGCAGCCAGACTAGCGGGAGGGCGGAGCTGTTTTTT. Translated, it gives CASSQTSGRAELFF.

In this sample, this clonotype turned up many times. The V gene is TRBV11-2, the J gene TRBJ2-7; no definite D call. Germline CDR1 is SGHAT and CDR2 is FQNNGV. The V end was cut by 1 base, the J end by 2 bases, with 9 bases between. CDR3 length equals 14 residues. The chain's CDR3 is CASSLAHSPYEQYF. CDR3 sequence (DNA): TGTGCCAGCAGCTTAGCCCACAGCCCCTACGAGCAGTACTTC.

This clonotype was picked up a small number of times. The V call is TRBV11-2, the J call TRBJ1-5; D call uncertain. V lost 0 bases and J 7 bases, leaving 7 bases between the germline ends. Per the germline V gene, CDR1 is SGHAT and CDR2 is FQNNGV. There are 13 residues in the CDR3. CDR3: CASSLDVGQPQHF. CDR3 DNA: TGTGCCAGCAGCTTAGACGTGGGACAGCCCCAGCATTTT.

The sample holds many counts of this clonotype. The gene calls are TRBV28 and TRBJ2-7; D is possibly TRBD2 (6 bases). The ends were cut back, 10 bases at V and 7 bases at J, with 14 bases in the middle. CDR3 length equals 11 residues. CDR1 is MDHEN and CDR2 is SYDVKM in the germline V gene. DNA of the CDR3: TGTGCCACCTGCGGGACTTTGGAGCAGTACTTC. Its protein product is CATCGTLEQYF. Full variable domain (rest looked up from reference TRBV28 and TRBJ2-7): DVKVTQSSRYLVKRTGEKVFLECVQDMDHENMFWYRQDPGLGLRLIYFSYDVKMKEKGDIPEGYSVSREKKERFSLILESASTNQTSMYLCATCGTLEQYFGPGTRLTVT.

This clonotype was counted only a few times. The chain combines TRBV7-2 with TRBJ2-1; 9 nucleotides match TRBD2. The CDR3 length is 16 residues. Trimming cost V 5 bases and J 3 bases; bases outside gene matches: 8. Germline CDR1 SGHTA, CDR2 FQGNSA. This CDR3 is CASSAISGSLYNEQFF. The DNA of the CDR3 is TGTGCCAGCAGCGCCATTAGCGGGAGTCTCTACAATGAGCAGTTCTTC.

Many counts were recorded for this clonotype. The J gene is TRBJ2-5, the V gene TRBV7-9, with 14 bases matching TRBD2. The V gene end was trimmed by 5 bases and the J gene end by 4 bases; junction bases not matched to a gene: 9. From germline, CDR1 is SEHNR and CDR2 FQNEAQ (reference sequence). This CDR3 region has 17 residues. The CDR3 region is CASSPRATSGRGETQYF. CDR3 coding DNA: TGTGCCAGCAGCCCAAGGGCGACTAGCGGGAGGGGAGAGACCCAGTACTTC.

This clonotype was observed at least ten times. The chain uses TRBV2 and TRBJ1-2; D gene unclear. This CDR3 is 13 amino acids long. V lost 6 bases to trimming and J lost 4 bases, with 12 bases between them. Looked up from germline, CDR1 is SNHLY and CDR2 is FYNNEI. The CDR3 spells CASSDIGGYGYTF. CDR3 coding DNA: TGTGCCAGCAGCGATATCGGTGGCTATGGCTACACCTTC.

In regard to this clonotype: A read error is likely here: a far larger clone is one base away. The rearrangement uses TRBV7-6 and TRBJ2-5; D might be TRBD1 (6 bases). The CDR3 contains 16 residues. CDR1 is SGHVS and CDR2 is FNYEAQ in the germline V gene. The DNA of the CDR3 is TGTGCCAGCAGCCCACCGGGCAGGGGATCCTACAATGAGCATTTCTTC. Encoded protein: CASSPPGRGSYNEHFF.

This clonotype was counted ten times or more. The gene calls are TRBV12-3 or TRBV12-4 and TRBJ1-5, with D uncertain. V was clipped by 3 bases and J by 7 bases, with 10 bases between them. CDR3 length: 13 amino acids. The CDR3 loop is CASSFGGVQPQHF. CDR3 sequence (DNA): TGTGCCAGCAGTTTCGGCGGGGTGCAGCCCCAGCATTTT.